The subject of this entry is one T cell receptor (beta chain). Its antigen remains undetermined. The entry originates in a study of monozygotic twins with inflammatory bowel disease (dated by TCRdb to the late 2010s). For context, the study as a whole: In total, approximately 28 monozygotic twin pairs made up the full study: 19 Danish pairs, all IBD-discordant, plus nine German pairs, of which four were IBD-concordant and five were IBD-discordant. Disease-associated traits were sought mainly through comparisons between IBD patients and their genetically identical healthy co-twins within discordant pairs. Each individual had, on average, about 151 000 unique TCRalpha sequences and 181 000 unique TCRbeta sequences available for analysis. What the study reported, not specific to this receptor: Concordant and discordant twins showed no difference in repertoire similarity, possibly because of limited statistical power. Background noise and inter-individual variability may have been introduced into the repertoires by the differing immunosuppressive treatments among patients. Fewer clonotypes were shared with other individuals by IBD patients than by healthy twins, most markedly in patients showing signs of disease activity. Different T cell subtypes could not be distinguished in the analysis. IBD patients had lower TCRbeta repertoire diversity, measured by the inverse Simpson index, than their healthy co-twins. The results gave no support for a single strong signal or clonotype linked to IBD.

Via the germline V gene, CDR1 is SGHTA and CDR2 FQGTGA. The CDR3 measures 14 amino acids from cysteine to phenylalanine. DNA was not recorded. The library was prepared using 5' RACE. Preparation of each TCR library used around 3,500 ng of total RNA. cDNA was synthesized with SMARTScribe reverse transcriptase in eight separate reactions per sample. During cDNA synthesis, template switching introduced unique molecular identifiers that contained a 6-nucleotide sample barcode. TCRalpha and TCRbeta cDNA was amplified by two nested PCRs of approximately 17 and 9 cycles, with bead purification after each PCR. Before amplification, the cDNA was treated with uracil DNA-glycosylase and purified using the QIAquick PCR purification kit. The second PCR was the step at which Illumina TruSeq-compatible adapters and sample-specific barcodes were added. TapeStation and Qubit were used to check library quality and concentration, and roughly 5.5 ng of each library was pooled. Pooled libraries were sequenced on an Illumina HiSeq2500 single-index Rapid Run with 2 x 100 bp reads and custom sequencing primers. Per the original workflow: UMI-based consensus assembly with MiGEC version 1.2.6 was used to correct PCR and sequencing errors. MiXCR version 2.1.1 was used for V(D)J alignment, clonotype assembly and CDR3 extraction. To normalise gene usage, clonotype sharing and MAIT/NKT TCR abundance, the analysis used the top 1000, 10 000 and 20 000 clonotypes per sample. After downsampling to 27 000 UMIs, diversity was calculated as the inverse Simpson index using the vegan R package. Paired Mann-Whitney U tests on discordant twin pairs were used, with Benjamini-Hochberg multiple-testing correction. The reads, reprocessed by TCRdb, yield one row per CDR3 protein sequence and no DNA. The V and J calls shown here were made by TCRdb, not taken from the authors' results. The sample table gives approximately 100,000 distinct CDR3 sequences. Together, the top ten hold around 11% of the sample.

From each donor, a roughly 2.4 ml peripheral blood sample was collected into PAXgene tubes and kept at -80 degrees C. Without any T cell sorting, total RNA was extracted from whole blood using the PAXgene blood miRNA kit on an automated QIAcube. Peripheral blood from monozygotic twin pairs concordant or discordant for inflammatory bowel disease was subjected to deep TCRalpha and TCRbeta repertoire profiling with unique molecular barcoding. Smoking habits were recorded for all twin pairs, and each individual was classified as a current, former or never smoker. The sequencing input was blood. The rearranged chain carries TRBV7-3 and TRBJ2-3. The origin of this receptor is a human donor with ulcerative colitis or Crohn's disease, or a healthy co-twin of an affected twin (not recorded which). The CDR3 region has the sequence CASSSSRETDTQYF.